This T cell receptor beta chain emerged from a study of blood T cell repertoires in COVID-19. Background on the study: Sites in the United States, Italy and Spain provided acute and convalescent COVID-19 samples. T cells, B-cell-depleted T cells, or PBMCs provided the cDNA or gDNA that served as material.

Authors' data handling: Estimated nucleated cell counts came from reference gene primer amplification. The assay was immunoSEQ multiplex PCR, and TCRdb's table has in-frame clones only and misses some. V, J and clone size were drawn from that table, and D and trimming were deduced from the DNA. Among 50,000 to 80,000 clones listed, around 80% were seen once. The ends lost 3 bases at V and 6 bases at J; junction bases unmatched: 6. CDR3 length equals 15 residues. Germline V lookup: CDR1 SGHNT, CDR2 YYREEE (reference sequence). Sequenced material: peripheral blood. This TCR came from a man aged 60 to 69 with COVID-19, enrolled during active disease. The V gene is TRBV5-4, the J gene TRBJ2-2; 9 bases are a match to TRBD2. The CDR3: CASSWIAGDSGELFF. The CDR3 region has the DNA TGTGCCAGCAGCTGGATAGCGGGAGATTCCGGGGAGCTGTTTTTT.